This paragraph covers one TCR beta chain sequence. Repertoires were generated with immunoSEQ multiplex PCR, while TCRdb's copy carries only in-frame clones and drops some. This sample has about 80,000 clones, with about 91% found just once. Germline V gene data show CDR1 as SGHRS and CDR2 as YFSETQ. This CDR3 region has 14 residues. With 1 base clipped from V and 15 bases from J, the junction kept 10 bases outside the gene matches. This entry is derived from a study of T cell changes during pregnancy in multiple sclerosis. This chain joins TRBV5-1 and TRBJ2-1; 10 positions agree with TRBD2. This receptor was taken from a female donor with multiple sclerosis, enrolled in a pregnancy study. The specimen comprised peripheral blood, sampled before pregnancy. The DNA of the CDR3 is TGCGCCAGCAGCTTGTTTGCTAGCGGGGGCCCTCGGTTCTTC. Protein product: CASSLFASGGPRFF.